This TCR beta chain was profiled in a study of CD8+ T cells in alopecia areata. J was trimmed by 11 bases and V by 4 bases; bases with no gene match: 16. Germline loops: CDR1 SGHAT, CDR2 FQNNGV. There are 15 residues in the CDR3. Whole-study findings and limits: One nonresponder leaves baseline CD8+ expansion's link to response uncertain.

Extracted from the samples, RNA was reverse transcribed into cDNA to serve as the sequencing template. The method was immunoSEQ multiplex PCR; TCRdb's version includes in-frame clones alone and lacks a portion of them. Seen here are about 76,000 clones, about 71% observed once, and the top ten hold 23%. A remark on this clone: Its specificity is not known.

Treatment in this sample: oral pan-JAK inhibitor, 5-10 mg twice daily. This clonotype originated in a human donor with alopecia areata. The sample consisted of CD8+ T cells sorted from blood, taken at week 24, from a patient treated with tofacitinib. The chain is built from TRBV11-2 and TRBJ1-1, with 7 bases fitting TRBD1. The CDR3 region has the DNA TGTGCCAGCAGCTCGCACAGGGGCCTATCCATATGGGCTTTCTTT. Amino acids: CASSSHRGLSIWAFF.